This T cell receptor (beta chain) derives from a study of shared clonotypes between healthy human individuals (dated by TCRdb to the early 2020s). Some background on the complete study: A couple of women and a few men aged 18 to 49 years were included in the cohort. For each donor, three plates each were used for CD4 naive and CD4 memory, two plates were used for CD8 naive, and one plate was used for CD8 memory. Blood TCR repertoires of roughly five healthy adults were deeply sequenced to estimate repertoire size and the extent of clonotype sharing between individuals. To increase sequencing depth and limit assay-specific biases, TCR repertoire library preparation and sequencing were carried out by different laboratories using diverse techniques. Per donor, leukapheresis produced somewhere between about 0.85 and 8.9 billion PBMCs. Overall results and qualifications from the work: Larger estimated clonotype richness was generally found for naive subsets than for memory subsets. Sampling was limited to blood, and TCR repertoires in tissue likely differ from TCR repertoires in blood. Compared with non-shared clonotypes, clonotypes shared by all four sorted-subset donors had higher generation probabilities. The genetic and exposure-history diversity represented was limited by the small number of donors. Pairwise subsampling led to the expectation that sequencing depth would affect the degree of clonotype sharing among donors. Rarefaction of sorted-subset datasets indicated incomplete sequencing despite the large sequencing depth. Across a few donors, roughly 5.4% of naive CD4, more than 3% of naive CD8, 2% to 2.5% of memory CD4, and approximately 0.42% of memory CD8 clonotypes were shared.

The germline V gene supplies CDR1 SNHLY and CDR2 FYNNEI. From cysteine to phenylalanine, the CDR3 is 13 amino acids long. The entry retains the CDR3 DNA only, 39 bases that are in frame from base 1. Between the V and J ends, shortened by 4 bases and 3 bases respectively, the junction contains 6 bases. Using the deep immunoSEQ assay, multiplex PCR amplified TCR CDR3 regions from genomic DNA. For each cell subset, the extracted genomic DNA was distributed evenly across all wells of several immunoSEQ 96-well plates, and each plate served as one replicate. For sorted subsets, each replicate PCR was loaded with 200 ng genomic DNA, equivalent to approximately 27,000 T cell genomes. Purified libraries were quantified with a Qubit 3.0 fluorometer, sized on a Bioanalyzer 2100, and re-quantified with the KAPA Library Quantification kit. Every immunoSEQ 96-well plate was sequenced on a separate single-read 150-cycle Illumina NextSeq 550 flow cell. The paper's processing steps were these. The immunoSEQ output contained only junctional sequences without quality scores, so filtering could not match that applied to full-length reads. To assign V/J genes and CDR3, sequences were annotated against IMGT germline references using PyIR, a Python wrapper for IgBLAST v1.9. Reads were filtered out if the reads had weak V/J assignments (E-value above 1e-6), no CDR3, stop codons, out-of-frame junctions, or ambiguous translated residues. V3J clonotypes were defined by identical inferred V gene, J gene, and CDR3 amino acid sequence. To compute the percentage overlap between repertoires, the number of shared unique clonotypes was divided by the size of the smaller repertoire. Three approaches were used to assess repertoire richness: RTK rarefaction, the Chao1 estimator, and Recon v2.1 estimates of unobserved clonotypes. For all TCRbeta clonotypes obtained by the gDNA method from four donors, generation probabilities were computed with OLGA. Here the immuneACCESS table is served through TCRdb, limited to in-frame sequences with V and J called. Missing clones are a known gap in these copies; in checked studies unresolved V genes cover under half, and the rest lacks a known reason. V, J and clone size derive from that table, while D and trimming were established from the DNA sequence. Within this sample are about 2.3 million clones, with more than 85% of them counted one time only. Under 0.45% of the sample goes to the ten largest clones.

Only one count was recorded for this clone. The antigen it recognizes is unknown. Per-base qualities were not stored, and no clone one base away is much larger. Healthy HIV-negative adults with no recently reported acute infections or vaccinations were included as donors. All donors were Caucasian adults living in Nashville, Tennessee, USA. Magnetic negative selection was used to enrich CD4+ T cells, after which naive cells were positively selected on CD45RA and the negative fraction became the memory subset. Blood was obtained by leukapheresis, after which PBMCs were separated by Ficoll-Histopaque density gradient centrifugation and cryopreserved in liquid nitrogen vapor phase. Analytical flow cytometry was used to check the purity and quantity of each magnetically sorted T cell population. From each sorted fraction, genomic DNA was isolated and quantified by UV absorbance on a Nanodrop 2000c.

The sequencing sample was made of naive CD4+ T cells from PBMCs. Taken with the paper, the label for cell subset or site translates to: CD45RA+ positively selected. The chain is encoded by TRBV2 joined to TRBJ1-4, with the D gene call left open. This TCR came from a man between 18 and 35 years old in good health. Some clones in this sample may be carry-over from other donors' samples. The sequence in DNA is TGTGCCAGCAGTGGTCAAGCTAATGAAAAACTGTTTTTT. Its protein is CASSGQANEKLFF.